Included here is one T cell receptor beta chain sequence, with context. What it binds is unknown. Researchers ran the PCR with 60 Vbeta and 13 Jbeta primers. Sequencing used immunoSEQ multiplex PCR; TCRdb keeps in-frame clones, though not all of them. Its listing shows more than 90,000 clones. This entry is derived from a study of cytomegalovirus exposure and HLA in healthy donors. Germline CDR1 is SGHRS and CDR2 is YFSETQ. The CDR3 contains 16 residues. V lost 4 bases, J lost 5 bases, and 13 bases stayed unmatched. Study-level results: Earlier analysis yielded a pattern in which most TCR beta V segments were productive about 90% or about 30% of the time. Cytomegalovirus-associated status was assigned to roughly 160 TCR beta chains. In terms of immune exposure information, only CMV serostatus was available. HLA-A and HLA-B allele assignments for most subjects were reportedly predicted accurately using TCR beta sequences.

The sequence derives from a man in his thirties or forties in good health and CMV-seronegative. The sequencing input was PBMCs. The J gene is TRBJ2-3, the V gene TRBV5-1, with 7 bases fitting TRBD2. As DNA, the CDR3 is TGCGCCAGCAGCGGGACGGTCGGGGGGTCCGGAGATACGCAGTATTTT. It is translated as CASSGTVGGSGDTQYF.